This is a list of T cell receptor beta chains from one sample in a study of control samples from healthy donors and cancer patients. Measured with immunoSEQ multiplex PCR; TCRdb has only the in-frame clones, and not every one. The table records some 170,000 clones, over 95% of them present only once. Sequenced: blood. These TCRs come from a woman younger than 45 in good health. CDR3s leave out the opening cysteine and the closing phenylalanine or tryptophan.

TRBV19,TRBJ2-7,ASSMYSSYEQY
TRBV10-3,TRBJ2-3,AISVTPLRGATDTQY
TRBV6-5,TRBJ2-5,ASRQRGIPQETQY
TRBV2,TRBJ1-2,ASGGTASSNYGYT
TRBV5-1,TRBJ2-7,ASSLAAGGRYEQY
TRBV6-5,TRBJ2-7,ASIITMDQTYEQY
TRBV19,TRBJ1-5,ASSHALQPQH
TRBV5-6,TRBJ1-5,ASSLGGIQPQH
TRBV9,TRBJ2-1,ASSTGASSYNEQF
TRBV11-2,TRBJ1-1,ASSLGGGLQGTTF
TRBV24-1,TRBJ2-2,ATSDTLVGQTTGELF
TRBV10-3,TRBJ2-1,AISEDYSYNEQF
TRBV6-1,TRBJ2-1,ASSESGKQF
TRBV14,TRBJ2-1,ASSQERWRAINEQF
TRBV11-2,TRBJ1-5,ASSLVDGNQPQH
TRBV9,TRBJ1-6,ASSPTDRLNSPLH
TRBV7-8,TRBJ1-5,ASSSPALYHQPQH
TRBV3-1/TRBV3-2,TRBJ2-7,ASSQRGSYEQY
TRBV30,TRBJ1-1,AWSTTGLRGAF
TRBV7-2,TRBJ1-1,ASSLEVAGWTEAF
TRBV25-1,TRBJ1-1,ASSEGPYTEAF
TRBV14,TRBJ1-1,ASSPNFRVIDTEAF
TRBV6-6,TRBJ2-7,ASSYPPRGQY
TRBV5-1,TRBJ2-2,AARTGTTNTGELF
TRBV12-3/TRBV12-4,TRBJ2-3,ASSLSTDTQY
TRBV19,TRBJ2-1,ASSIVTANLNEQF
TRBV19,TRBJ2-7,ASSNTGQAYEQY
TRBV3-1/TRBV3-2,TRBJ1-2,ASSHRDRYGYT
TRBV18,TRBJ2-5,ASSPVGQGQETQY
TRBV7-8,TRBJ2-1,ASSLNNEQF
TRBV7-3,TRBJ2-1,ASSPEPLSYNEQF
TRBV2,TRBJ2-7,ASSAGTSGGDEQY
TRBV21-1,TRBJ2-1,ASSAHKGTRDEQF
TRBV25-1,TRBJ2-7,ASSREGGPYEQY
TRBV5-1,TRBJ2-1,ASSLGQGDGNEQF
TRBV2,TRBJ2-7,ASSEIWALASYEQY
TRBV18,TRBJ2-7,ASSRQGSYEQY
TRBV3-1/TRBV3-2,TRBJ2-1,ASSSGLAGEDEQF
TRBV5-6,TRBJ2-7,ASSSRLDVTYEQY
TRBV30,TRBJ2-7,AWRQDYEQY
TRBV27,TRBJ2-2,ASSFPSGRESTGELF
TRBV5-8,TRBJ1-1,ASSLGGLMNTEAF
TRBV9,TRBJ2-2,ASSPGGPSGELF
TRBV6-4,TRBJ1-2,ASSETELGYGYT
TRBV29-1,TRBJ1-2,SVIGTRTGSMSNYGYT
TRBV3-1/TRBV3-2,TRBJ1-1,ASSQSKQGTF
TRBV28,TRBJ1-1,ASSSVGQGYTEAF
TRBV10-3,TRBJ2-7,AISQGLAGGLTYEQY
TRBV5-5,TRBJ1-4,ASSLLATNEKLF
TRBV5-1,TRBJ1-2,ASSYQASYGYT
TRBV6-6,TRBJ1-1,ASSPRTGRTEAF
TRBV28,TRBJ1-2,AGGQGARGYT
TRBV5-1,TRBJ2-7,ASSLGHLEIYEQY
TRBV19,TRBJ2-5,ASSMGAGRKETQY
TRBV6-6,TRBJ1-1,ASSYSRLGTEAF
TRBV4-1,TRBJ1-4,ASSQVRSQNNEKLF
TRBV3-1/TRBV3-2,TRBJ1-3,ASSLLVGRDSGNTIY
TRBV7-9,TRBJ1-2,ASSLGRGSNYGYT
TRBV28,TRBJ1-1,ASSSPQENTEAF
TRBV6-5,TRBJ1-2,ASRREFLDYGYT